The next 25 T cell receptor beta chains were all read from a single sample in a study of blood T cell repertoires in COVID-19. Here immunoSEQ multiplex PCR was the method, and the copy in TCRdb shows in-frame clones only, minus some. The profile covers fewer than 200,000 clones, with roughly 70% appearing a single time and under 3.5% taken by the ten largest. Sequencing used peripheral blood. These receptors were collected from a woman older than 75 with acute or convalescent COVID-19.

As DNA, the CDR3 is TGTGCCAGCGGATCTGCAGGTTCTGGAAACACCATATATTTT. It translates to CASGSAGSGNTIYF. The chain recombines TRBV28 with TRBJ1-3; D remains ambiguous. The length of the CDR3 is 14 residues. Per germline, CDR1 MDHEN and CDR2 SYDVKM. The V gene lost 8 bases and the J gene lost 1 base, with 12 bases spanning the gap.

J is TRBJ2-1 and V is TRBV7-2; a weak D match, TRBD1 (5 bases). In germline, CDR1 is SGHTA, CDR2 FQGNSA. Trimming pared 3 bases from V and 3 bases from J, leaving 6 bases between. The CDR3 has 13 residues. The CDR3 nucleotides are TGTGCCAGCAGCTTGACAGTCTACAATGAGCAGTTCTTC. Protein product: CASSLTVYNEQFF.

This clone has just a few counts. The chain couples TRBV12-3 or TRBV12-4 to TRBJ1-4; D not certain. This CDR3 comprises 13 residues. The V end was cut by 11 bases, the J end by 6 bases, with 16 bases between. CDR3 region: CAVSRGPHEKLFF. In DNA, the CDR3 is TGTGCCGTCTCCCGGGGTCCCCATGAAAAACTGTTTTTT.

The chain links TRBV6-2 or TRBV6-3 to TRBJ1-4; TRBD1 agrees at 7 bases. The V gene's germline CDR1 is MNHEY and CDR2 SVGEGT. The CDR3 runs to 15 residues. The V and J ends lost 4 bases and 4 bases, in that order; junction bases with no gene match: 6. The CDR3 DNA sequence: TGTGCCAGCAGTTCCGGGACAGCACTTAATGAAAAACTGTTTTTT. Its translation: CASSSGTALNEKLFF.

CDR3 nucleotides: TGTGCCAGCAGCTCCGACAGGGGTCCGGCCTACGAGCAGTACTTC. This sequence encodes CASSSDRGPAYEQYF. V and J are TRBV7-9 and TRBJ2-7; 8 nucleotides match TRBD1. V lost 4 bases, J lost 2 bases, and 7 bases stayed unmatched. The CDR3 sequence is 15 residues long. CDR1 and CDR2 from the germline V gene are SEHNR and FQNEAQ (reference sequence).

This clone was detected only a few times. The rearrangement joins TRBV2 to TRBJ2-3; TRBD1 agrees at 7 bases. V shed 7 bases and J 8 bases; nucleotides not matched to a gene: 6. The germline V gene encodes CDR1 SNHLY and CDR2 FYNNEI. CDR3 size: 12 residues. The CDR3 is CASTDNRGTQYF. The CDR3 bases are TGTGCCAGCACGGATAACAGGGGTACGCAGTATTTT.

The J gene is TRBJ1-6, the V gene TRBV28; possible D gene TRBD1, 5 bases. Germline V lookup: CDR1 MDHEN, CDR2 SYDVKM. The germline V and J ends were trimmed by 4 bases and 7 bases, with 14 bases remaining between them. The CDR3 extends over 15 amino acids. The CDR3 coding sequence is TGTGCCAGCAGTTCTATCAACCCAGGGAATTCACCCCTCCACTTT. Translating it yields CASSSINPGNSPLHF.

This clone has only a few counts. This chain links TRBV10-1 with TRBJ2-7, with TRBD1 matching 10 bases. After removal of 4 bases from V and 2 bases from J, the junction contained 5 bases not matched to a gene. Germline V CDR1 and CDR2: WNHNN, SYGVQD (reference sequence). The CDR3 loop spans 15 amino acids. As DNA, the CDR3 is TGCGCCAGCAGTGGGGACAGGGGTCCCCCCTACGAGCAGTACTTC. Protein: CASSGDRGPPYEQYF.

The rearrangement links TRBV6-5 to TRBJ2-7; D not certain. CDR3 length: 14 amino acids. Trimming took 8 bases from V and 3 from J, leaving 17 bases between them. Germline CDR1 reads MNHEY; CDR2 reads SVGAGI. CDR3 nucleotides: TGTGCCAGCGAGTCTTCCGGTCCTAGCTACGAGCAGTACTTC. Translated, it gives CASESSGPSYEQYF.

CDR3 DNA: TGTGCCACCAGCAGAGGGGACAGGGGAACGCTGGGAGAAAAACTGTTTTTT. The encoded protein is CATSRGDRGTLGEKLFF. The V call is TRBV15, the J call TRBJ1-4; 10 bases fit TRBD1. This CDR3 is built from 17 residues. J was trimmed by 8 bases and V by 1 base; bases with no gene match: 10. The V gene's germline CDR1 is LNHNV and CDR2 YYDKDF (reference sequence).

Written as DNA, the CDR3 is TGTGCCAGCAGTCCCAAAGGGACAGGGATTAATTCACCCCTCCACTTT. Translated, it gives CASSPKGTGINSPLHF. The V call is TRBV3-1 (or the pseudogene TRBV3-2), the J call TRBJ1-6; 9 bases are a match to TRBD1. V lost 6 bases, J lost 6 bases, and 9 bases stayed unmatched. Germline V gene sequence: CDR1 LGHDT, CDR2 YNNKEL (reference sequence). The CDR3 totals 16 residues.

The chain recombines TRBV4-2 with TRBJ2-5; tentative D call: TRBD2 (5 bases). CDR1 is LGHNA and CDR2 is YNFKEQ in the germline V gene. V lost 0 bases, J lost 4 bases, and 9 bases lay in between. The CDR3 consists of 14 residues. The CDR3 loop reads CASSQDEGGETQYF. As DNA, the CDR3 is TGTGCCAGCAGCCAAGATGAGGGCGGAGAGACCCAGTACTTC.

The genes are TRBV18 and TRBJ1-1, with TRBD1 matching 12 bases. The J segment lost 4 bases and the V segment lost 1 base, leaving 1 base of the junction unmatched. CDR1 KGHSH and CDR2 LQKENI come from the germline V gene. The CDR3 covers 15 residues. CDR3 bases: TGTGCCAGCTCACCACAGGGACAGGGGGCCACTGAAGCTTTCTTT. It translates to CASSPQGQGATEAFF.

The chain uses TRBV30 and TRBJ2-7, with 13 bases that match TRBD2. Germline CDR1 is GTSNPN and CDR2 is SVGIG (reference sequence). V trimming: 2 bases; J trimming: 4 bases; junction bases outside the gene matches: 5. This CDR3 region has 15 residues. CDR3 sequence reads: CAWSTGLAGVYEQYF. As DNA, the CDR3 is TGTGCCTGGAGTACTGGACTAGCGGGAGTTTACGAGCAGTACTTC.

This clone was seen at least ten times. The chain employs TRBV4-3 and TRBJ1-2; D gene uncertain. V was pared by 1 base and J by 9 bases, with 6 bases between. CDR3 length: 11 residues. Per the germline V gene, CDR1 is LGHNA and CDR2 is YSLEER. The CDR3 loop reads CASSQGPSYTF. In DNA, the CDR3 is TGCGCCAGCAGCCAAGGCCCTAGCTACACCTTC.

This clone showed up just once. The chain recombines TRBV29-1 with TRBJ1-2; D is undetermined. Germline V CDR1 and CDR2: SQVTM, ANQGSEA. The V and J ends lost 7 bases and 0 bases respectively, with 6 bases between them. The CDR3 totals 11 residues. CDR3 nucleotides: TGCAGCGCCGGAGCTAACTATGGCTACACCTTC. Its translation: CSAGANYGYTF.

This clone was recorded a few times. The gene calls are TRBV13 and TRBJ2-1; no reliable D call. V was cut by 0 bases and J by 3 bases, with 6 bases left in between. CDR3 length: 14 amino acids. The germline V gene encodes CDR1 PRHDT and CDR2 FYEKMQ (reference sequence). CDR3 region: CASSLGVGYNEQFF. The CDR3 DNA follows: TGTGCCAGCAGCTTAGGAGTCGGCTACAATGAGCAGTTCTTC.

A few counts support this clone. This chain links TRBV5-1 with TRBJ2-5; unclear D gene. Trimming took 2 bases from V and 2 from J, leaving 4 bases between them. CDR1 is SGHRS and CDR2 is YFSETQ in the germline V gene. The CDR3 runs to 12 residues. In nucleotides, the CDR3 is TGCGCCAGCAGCTTCTCTCAAGAGACCCAGTACTTC. Amino acids: CASSFSQETQYF.

The V call is TRBV5-1, the J call TRBJ2-6; D may be TRBD2 (6 bases). Germline CDR1 is SGHRS and CDR2 is YFSETQ. The CDR3 sequence is 15 residues long. Trimming removed 5 bases from V and 3 bases from J, with 12 bases in between. The CDR3 reads CASSSAGNGANVLTF. CDR3 DNA: TGCGCCAGCAGTTCTGCGGGGAATGGGGCCAACGTCCTGACTTTC. The full variable domain, rest sourced from reference TRBV5-1 and TRBJ2-6, is KAGVTQTPRYLIKTRGQQVTLSCSPISGHRSVSWYQQTPGQGLQFLFEYFSETQRNKGNFPGRFSGRQFSNSRSEMNVSTLELGDSALYLCASSSAGNGANVLTFGAGSRLTVL.

The chain couples TRBV2 to TRBJ2-5, with a tentative D call TRBD1 (6 bases). Germline V gives CDR1 SNHLY, CDR2 FYNNEI. V dropped 4 bases and J dropped 4 bases, with 16 bases sitting between them. The CDR3 runs 15 residues. The CDR3 DNA reads TGTGCCAGCAGTGGGTTGGGCGGCAGGGGAGAGACCCAGTACTTC. Its protein is CASSGLGGRGETQYF.

The chain uses TRBV3-1 (or the pseudogene TRBV3-2) and TRBJ2-7, with D possibly TRBD1 on 6 matching bases. Germline V gene lookup returns CDR1 LGHDT and CDR2 YNNKEL (reference sequence). V lost 5 bases to trimming and J lost 3 bases, with 11 bases between them. The CDR3 is 13 residues long. The CDR3 nucleotides are TGTGCCAGCAGCGGGGACAATCACTACGAGCAGTACTTC. It translates to CASSGDNHYEQYF.

This rearrangement joins TRBV18 to TRBJ1-5, with 8 bases aligning to TRBD1. The CDR3 loop spans 16 amino acids. V lost 4 bases and J lost 2; bases outside the gene matches: 7. Germline V lookup: CDR1 KGHSH, CDR2 LQKENI. The chain's CDR3 is CASSLGQVLGNQPQHF. In DNA form, the CDR3 reads TGTGCCAGCTCACTGGGACAGGTGCTCGGCAATCAGCCCCAGCATTTT.

V gene TRBV5-1 combines with J gene TRBJ2-1, with TRBD1 as a possible D gene (6 bases). Trimming left V 2 bases short and J 5 bases short, with 11 bases between. The germline V gene has CDR1 SGHRS and CDR2 YFSETQ. The CDR3 is 14 residues long. The CDR3 DNA follows: TGCGCCAGCAGCTTAGACAGGCGGAACAATGAGCAGTTCTTC. Translating gives CASSLDRRNNEQFF. The full variable domain, rest sourced from reference TRBV5-1 and TRBJ2-1, is KAGVTQTPRYLIKTRGQQVTLSCSPISGHRSVSWYQQTPGQGLQFLFEYFSETQRNKGNFPGRFSGRQFSNSRSEMNVSTLELGDSALYLCASSLDRRNNEQFFGPGTRLTVL.

This clone was observed a few times. The rearrangement joins TRBV7-9 to TRBJ1-1; tentative D call: TRBD1 (5 bases). There are 14 residues in the CDR3. Trimming shortened V by 3 bases and J by 2 bases, and 10 bases separated the two germline ends. CDR1 and CDR2 (germline): SEHNR, FQNEAQ (reference sequence). The CDR3 region is CASSFDSSNTEAFF. CDR3 coding DNA: TGTGCCAGCAGCTTTGACAGTTCTAACACTGAAGCTTTCTTT.

The chain has TRBV2 and TRBJ2-3, with 10 bases aligning to TRBD1. The germline CDR1 and CDR2 sequences are SNHLY and FYNNEI. The CDR3 covers 15 residues. The J segment lost 3 bases and the V segment lost 7 bases, leaving 7 bases of the junction unmatched. CDR3 amino acids: CASTTGQGDTDTQYF. CDR3 DNA: TGTGCCAGCACTACCGGACAGGGGGATACAGATACGCAGTATTTT.